The present T cell receptor (beta chain) was sequenced within a study of blood T cell repertoires in COVID-19. Study-level information: Researchers got acute and convalescent COVID-19 samples from the United States, Italy and Spain. Nucleic acid was either cDNA or gDNA, and it came from T cells, B-cell-depleted T cells, or PBMCs.

In the original processing: Amplification of reference gene primers provided the estimated nucleated cell counts. Libraries were prepared by immunoSEQ multiplex PCR; TCRdb keeps only in-frame clonotypes and omits some of them. That table gives V, J and clone size, and the DNA gave D and trimming. The sample has under 250,000 clones; around nine tenths are singletons. This CDR3 spans 17 amino acids. Germline V gene lookup returns CDR1 MNHEY and CDR2 SVGEGT. Unmatched junction bases numbered 12, after V lost 4 bases and J lost 4 bases. V and J are TRBV6-2 or TRBV6-3 and TRBJ2-5; 10 positions agree with TRBD2. Sequenced: peripheral blood. The origin of this receptor is a woman in her sixties or seventies who had recovered from COVID-19. The CDR3 is CASSFPLAGSMRETQYF. As DNA, the CDR3 is TGTGCCAGCAGTTTCCCACTAGCGGGGAGCATGAGAGAGACCCAGTACTTC.